This TCR beta chain was captured by sequencing in a study of cytomegalovirus exposure and HLA in healthy donors. The study, taken as a whole, reports: Reports indicated that the classifier achieved high specificity and sensitivity in diagnosing cytomegalovirus status. Most TCR sequences proved rare, with some public TCRs found in many donors. The study listed roughly 160 cytomegalovirus-associated TCR beta chains. Later, an analysis found that TCR clusters from the first cohort tended to co-occur in the roughly 120 validation repertoires.

Details on this clone: Its antigen is currently unknown.

Libraries were prepared by immunoSEQ multiplex PCR; TCRdb keeps only in-frame clonotypes and omits some of them. The table includes about 360,000 clones, roughly 90% detected once. Sequencing used PBMCs. The TCR sequence derives from a woman in her late teens or twenties in good health and CMV-seronegative.

Here the CDR3 reads CASSSGTGKFEQYF. CDR3 coding DNA: TGTGCCAGCAGCTCGGGGACAGGGAAGTTCGAGCAGTACTTC. The V and J genes are TRBV6-5 and TRBJ2-7, with 9 nucleotides matching TRBD1. Germline lookup yields CDR1 MNHEY and CDR2 SVGAGI. The CDR3 is 14 amino acids. Trimming took 6 bases from V and 6 from J; bases not matched to a gene: 9.